Listed below are T cell receptor beta chains from one sample, sequenced in a study. MiXCR, applied by TCRdb to the 5' RACE reads, yields one record per CDR3 protein. The repertoire holds more than 9,500 distinct CDR3 sequences, with around 54% as singletons. The specimen sequenced was tumor-infiltrating Tregs sorted from the breast tumor. The receptors come from a female donor with breast cancer. CDR3s include the opening cysteine and the closing phenylalanine or tryptophan. The D gene is left open where the match is weak. Clone size is given for some rows only: seen once, a few or many times, or a class if the clone is expanded.

>TRBD2|TRBJ2-1|-|TRBV5-1
CASSHLGGRVHDEQFF
TGCGCCAGCAGCCATTTGGGCGGGAGGGTTCACGATGAGCAGTTCTTC
>-|TRBJ2-7|-|TRBV20-1
CSARRLEGEQYF
TGCAGTGCTAGAAGGTTGGAGGGCGAGCAGTACTTC
>-|TRBJ2-1|-|TRBV7-2
CASSLSAGLYNEQLF
TGTGCCAGCAGCTTATCCGCAGGCCTCTACAATGAGCAGCTCTTC
>-|TRBJ2-1|medium-sized|TRBV29-1
CSVGLGGQGSYNEQFF
TGCAGCGTTGGGTTAGGAGGTCAGGGAAGCTACAATGAGCAGTTCTTC
>TRBD2|TRBJ2-1|-|TRBV20-1
CSTIVGRAGNEQFF
TGCAGCACCATAGTCGGGAGGGCGGGGAATGAGCAGTTCTTC
>TRBD2|TRBJ2-1|-|TRBV24-1
CATSDPGLADSYNEQFF
TGTGCCACCAGTGACCCTGGACTAGCGGATTCCTACAATGAGCAGTTCTTC
>TRBD2|TRBJ2-3|-|TRBV5-1
CASNSGTGTDTQYF
TGCGCCAGCAACAGCGGGACCGGCACAGATACGCAGTATTTT
>TRBD1|TRBJ2-5|-|TRBV6-1
CASNRDRGRETQYF
TGTGCCAGCAACCGGGACAGGGGGCGAGAGACCCAGTACTTC
>-|TRBJ2-1|-|TRBV5-1
CASSSGPTLPLNEQFF
TGCGCCAGCAGCTCCGGACCAACCTTACCACTCAATGAGCAGTTCTTC
>-|TRBJ2-2|-|TRBV7-2
CAIRAGGVNTGELFF
TGTGCCATCAGGGCAGGGGGGGTGAACACCGGGGAGCTGTTTTTT
>TRBD1|TRBJ1-1|-|TRBV12-3/TRBV12-4
CASKSGTGSNTKAFF
TGTGCCAGCAAAAGCGGGACAGGGTCGAACACTAAAGCTTTCTTT
>-|TRBJ1-1|-|TRBV6-2/TRBV6-3
CASRRHTEAFF
TGTGCCAGCAGAAGGCACACTGAAGCTTTCTTT
>-|TRBJ1-6|-|TRBV6-5
CASSYSTTDSPLHF
TGTGCCAGCAGTTACTCGACAACTGATTCACCCCTCCACTTT
>-|TRBJ1-4|few|TRBV15
CATSRDVWEKLFF
TGTGCCACCAGCAGAGATGTATGGGAAAAACTGTTTTTT
>TRBD2|TRBJ2-1|-|TRBV7-2
CASSLGSGTSSNEQFF
TGTGCCAGCAGCTTAGGGTCCGGGACTAGCTCCAATGAGCAGTTCTTC
>-|TRBJ1-2|-|TRBV6-5
CASSYSPEASSGYTF
TGTGCCAGCAGTTACTCGCCAGAAGCGAGCAGCGGCTACACCTTC
>TRBD2|TRBJ2-1|-|TRBV9
CASSVVLAGGFDEQFF
TGTGCCAGCAGCGTAGTTCTGGCGGGAGGGTTTGATGAGCAGTTCTTC
>TRBD2|TRBJ2-1|-|TRBV6-4
CASSDGTSGDEQFF
TGTGCCAGCAGTGACGGGACTAGCGGGGATGAGCAGTTCTTC
>-|TRBJ1-1|-|TRBV7-8
CASSLGADEAFF
TGTGCCAGCAGCCTAGGAGCGGATGAAGCTTTCTTT
>TRBD2|TRBJ2-1|medium-sized|TRBV5-1
CASSLSLAGVGHNEQFF
TGCGCCAGCAGCTTGTCTTTAGCGGGAGTTGGACACAATGAGCAGTTCTTC
>-|TRBJ2-7|few|TRBV4-2
CASSQPTKPGGYEQYF
TGTGCCAGCAGCCAACCAACTAAGCCAGGCGGCTACGAGCAGTACTTC
>TRBD1|TRBJ2-3|-|TRBV29-1
CSNGGQGIDTQYF
TGCAGCAACGGGGGACAGGGCATAGATACGCAGTATTTT
>-|TRBJ1-2|-|TRBV20-1
CSATGSGYGYTF
TGCAGTGCCACAGGTAGCGGCTATGGCTACACCTTC